Shown below are 13 T cell receptor beta chains from a single sample sequenced in a study of OX40 agonist ivuxolimab in advanced cancers. Clones were read by immunoSEQ multiplex PCR, and TCRdb kept only the in-frame ones, dropping some. Of about 110,000 clones listed, roughly 89% are singletons. The material sequenced was CD4+ or CD8+ T cells sorted from blood, taken in a trial of the OX40 agonist ivuxolimab. These receptors all come from an adult with an advanced solid tumor such as melanoma, head and neck, liver or kidney cancer.

The rearrangement joins TRBV7-2 to TRBJ2-5; 9 bases are shared with TRBD2. The V and J ends lost 1 base and 5 bases, in that order; junction bases with no gene match: 11. Germline V gene lookup returns CDR1 SGHTA and CDR2 FQGNSA. CDR3 length: 17 amino acids. CDR3 region: CASSLDGSGSPRETQYF. The DNA for the CDR3 is TGTGCCAGCAGCTTAGATGGTAGCGGGAGCCCTCGTGAGACCCAGTACTTC.

The rearrangement uses TRBV5-6 and TRBJ1-1; no clear D. V lost 0 bases and J lost 5, with 14 bases in between. Germline CDR1 SGHDT, CDR2 YYEEEE. The CDR3 consists of 15 residues. CDR3: CASSLGRGEWTEAFF. CDR3 sequence (DNA): TGTGCCAGCAGCTTGGGGCGGGGAGAATGGACTGAAGCTTTCTTT.

The chain joins TRBV30 to TRBJ2-5; 8 bases are a match to TRBD2. J lost 1 base, V lost 6 bases, and 7 bases had no gene match. Germline V gene sequence: CDR1 GTSNPN, CDR2 SVGIG (reference sequence). This CDR3 contains 14 residues. The CDR3 DNA follows: TGTGCCTGTTTAGCGGGGTCAATCCAAGAGACCCAGTACTTC. Its protein is CACLAGSIQETQYF.

This chain joins TRBV9 and TRBJ2-5; weak D call: TRBD1 (7 bases). V lost 0 bases, J lost 4 bases, and 10 bases lay in between. The CDR3 sequence is 14 residues long. Germline assignment: CDR1 SGDLS and CDR2 YYNGEE. CDR3 coding DNA: TGTGCCAGCAGCGTAGACAGGGGAGGAGAGACCCAGTACTTC. Encoded protein: CASSVDRGGETQYF.

This chain uses TRBV29-1 with TRBJ2-1; 8 bases are shared with TRBD2. Looked up from germline, CDR1 is SQVTM and CDR2 is ANQGSEA. Losses at the gene ends were 3 bases for V and 9 bases for J; bases not matched to a gene: 7. CDR3 length: 13 residues. CDR3 sequence: CSVDEAGGIEQFF. CDR3 in DNA: TGCAGCGTTGATGAGGCGGGAGGTATTGAGCAGTTCTTC.

The rearrangement uses TRBV6-1 and TRBJ1-4; tentatively, D is TRBD1 (5 bases). Germline CDR1 reads MNHNS; CDR2 reads SASEGT. Trimming cost V 6 bases and J 8 bases, with 13 bases left between them. CDR3 length: 13 amino acids. CDR3 DNA sequence: TGTGCCAGCAGGTGGGACGCCGGGGAAAAACTGTTTTTT. Amino acid sequence: CASRWDAGEKLFF.

The genes are TRBV4-2 and TRBJ2-5; 8 nucleotides match TRBD1. The CDR3 runs to 14 residues. The V gene's germline CDR1 is LGHNA and CDR2 YNFKEQ. Losses at the gene ends were 2 bases for V and 5 bases for J; bases not matched to a gene: 4. This CDR3 is CASSQQGAGETQYF. CDR3 bases: TGTGCCAGCAGCCAACAGGGGGCAGGGGAGACCCAGTACTTC.

V and J are TRBV5-1 and TRBJ2-2, with a possible D match to TRBD1 (5 bases). Germline-derived CDR1 and CDR2 are SGHRS and YFSETQ. Trimming stripped 3 bases from V and 0 bases from J, with 12 bases between. The CDR3 extends over 16 amino acids. The CDR3 region has the DNA TGCGCCAGCAGCTCCCGGACACGATCGAACACCGGGGAGCTGTTTTTT. Protein product: CASSSRTRSNTGELFF.

The chain employs TRBV9 and TRBJ1-4, with D possibly TRBD1 on 6 matching bases. The CDR3 consists of 14 residues. The V gene's germline CDR1 is SGDLS and CDR2 YYNGEE. V lost 1 base, J lost 8 bases, and 12 bases lay in between. The CDR3 loop is CASSVTGMREKLFF. The CDR3 DNA follows: TGTGCCAGCAGCGTAACAGGGATGAGGGAAAAACTGTTTTTT. The full variable domain, completed using reference TRBV9 and TRBJ1-4, is DSGVTQTPKHLITATGQRVTLRCSPRSGDLSVYWYQQSLDQGLQFLIQYYNGEERAKGNILERFSAQQFPDLHSELNLSSLELGDSALYFCASSVTGMREKLFFGSGTQLSVL.

The chain employs TRBV19 and TRBJ1-2, with 7 nucleotides matching TRBD1. From germline, CDR1 is LNHDA and CDR2 SQIVND (reference sequence). The CDR3 extends over 16 amino acids. V shed 5 bases and J 0 bases; nucleotides not matched to a gene: 9. The CDR3: CASSLGGTETNYGYTF. The CDR3 coding sequence is TGTGCCAGTAGTCTTGGGGGGACAGAGACTAACTATGGCTACACCTTC.

The rearrangement uses TRBV20-1 and TRBJ2-1; 9 nucleotides match TRBD1. J gave up 14 bases and V 1 base, and 3 bases lay outside the gene matches. CDR1 is DFQATT and CDR2 is SNEGSKA in the germline V gene (reference sequence). This CDR3 is 11 amino acids long. In nucleotides, the CDR3 is TGCAGTGCTAGAGTGGGGGACAGGGAGTTCTTC. Protein sequence: CSARVGDREFF.

The CDR3 loop is CASSPPGGASGNTIYF. In nucleotides, the CDR3 is TGTGCCAGCAGCCCCCCCGGGGGAGCGTCTGGAAACACCATATATTTT. The rearrangement joins TRBV5-6 to TRBJ1-3; D may be TRBD1 (5 bases). The CDR3 consists of 16 residues. Germline CDR1 SGHDT, CDR2 YYEEEE. V was pared by 4 bases and J by 1 base, with 15 bases between.

The chain links TRBV27 to TRBJ2-5, with a possible D match to TRBD2 (6 bases). CDR3 length: 13 amino acids. Per the germline V gene, CDR1 is MNHEY and CDR2 is SMNVEV (reference sequence). Trimming stripped 8 bases from V and 3 bases from J, with 13 bases between. CDR3 sequence: CASGRDFEETQYF. For the CDR3, the DNA is TGTGCCAGCGGCCGGGACTTCGAAGAGACCCAGTACTTC.